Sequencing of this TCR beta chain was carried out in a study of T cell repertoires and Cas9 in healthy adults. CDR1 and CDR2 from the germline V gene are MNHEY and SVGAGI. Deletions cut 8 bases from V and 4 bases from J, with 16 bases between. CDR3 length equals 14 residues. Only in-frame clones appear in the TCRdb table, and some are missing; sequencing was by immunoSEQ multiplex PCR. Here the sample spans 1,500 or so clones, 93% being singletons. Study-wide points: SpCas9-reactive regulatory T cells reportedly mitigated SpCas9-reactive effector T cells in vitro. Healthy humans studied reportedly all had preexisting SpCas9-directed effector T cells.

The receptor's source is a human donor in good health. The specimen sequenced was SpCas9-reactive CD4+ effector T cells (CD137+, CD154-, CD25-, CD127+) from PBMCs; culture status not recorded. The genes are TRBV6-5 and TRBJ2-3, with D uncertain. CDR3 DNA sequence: TGTGCCAGCTGGACCCGGCTAGGAGCAGATACGCAGTATTTT. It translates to CASWTRLGADTQYF.